This T cell receptor beta chain stems from a study of blood T cell repertoires in COVID-19. Turning to the study itself: Some COVID-19 samples were acute and others convalescent; all came from the United States, Italy and Spain.

Trimming took 5 bases from V and 8 from J, leaving 9 bases between them. The CDR3 runs to 12 residues. Germline V gene sequence: CDR1 LGHNT, CDR2 FRNRAP. Clinical histories supplied by participants themselves formed the basis of cohort assignment. This clone was picked up a small number of times. TCRdb keeps only in-frame clones here, not all; method: immunoSEQ multiplex PCR. Of about 200,000 clones detected, 82% appear once; the ten largest clones hold approximately 4.7%. The rearrangement uses TRBV12-5 and TRBJ2-2, with D uncertain. The sequencing sample was made of PBMCs or T cells enriched from blood (not recorded which). The TCR was taken from a woman aged 55-70 years with acute COVID-19. The CDR3 region is CASGTLLGELFF. CDR3 nucleotide sequence: TGTGCTAGTGGTACCCTCCTAGGGGAGCTGTTTTTT.